The source of this T cell receptor (beta chain) is a study of T-cell reconstitution after alpha-beta-depleted transplantation in children. V shed 3 bases, J shed 0 bases, and the junction held 3 bases outside the gene matches. Germline V lookup: CDR1 MNHEY, CDR2 SVGAGI. CDR3 length: 16 amino acids. This clonotype showed up many times. The library targeted TCRbeta and was prepared with unique molecular identifiers. Each CDR3 protein gets one entry after TCRdb re-called the PCR reads with MiXCR. The profile shows over 400,000 distinct CDR3 sequences, around 13% of them singletons. This TCR came from a human donor who donated a stem cell graft to a child with combined immunodeficiency. This sequence joins TRBV6-5 and TRBJ2-7; 12 nucleotides match TRBD2. Here the sequenced sample was PBMCs from the stem cell graft donor, taken from the stem cell graft. This CDR3 is CASSYGGLAGSYEQYF. The DNA of the CDR3 is TGTGCCAGCAGTTATGGGGGACTAGCGGGCTCCTACGAGCAGTACTTC.